The 9 T cell receptor beta chains below come from one sample, sequenced in a study of cytomegalovirus exposure and HLA in healthy donors. The study ran its PCR with 60 Vbeta and 13 Jbeta primers. Sequencing was performed with immunoSEQ multiplex PCR; in TCRdb, only in-frame clones are kept and a portion is missing. The sample lists over 150,000 clones; approximately 88% were seen once. What was sequenced was PBMCs. The receptors stem from a boy between 2 and 15 years old in good health and CMV-seronegative.

This clone was seen more than once but under ten times. The J gene is TRBJ1-2, the V gene TRBV7-9; 8 nucleotides agree with TRBD1. The CDR3 is 13 amino acids. With 1 base clipped from V and 7 bases from J, the junction kept 2 bases outside the gene matches. Germline CDR1 and CDR2: SEHNR and FQNEAQ (reference sequence). DNA for the CDR3: TGTGCCAGCAGCTTAGGTCAGGGGGCTGGCTACACCTTC. It specifies CASSLGQGAGYTF. The whole variable domain, remainder taken from reference TRBV7-9 and TRBJ1-2, is DTGVSQNPRHKITKRGQNVTFRCDPISEHNRLYWYRQTLGQGPEFLTYFQNEAQLEKSRLLSDRFSAERPKGSFSTLEIQRTEQGDSAMYLCASSLGQGAGYTFGSGTRLTVV.

The chain employs TRBV29-1 and TRBJ2-1; 12 nucleotides line up with TRBD2. The V gene's germline CDR1 is SQVTM and CDR2 ANQGSEA. The V segment lost 7 bases and the J segment 0 bases; nucleotides outside the gene matches: 7. The CDR3 is 16 residues long. The CDR3 region is CSAVGLAGSSYNEQFF. CDR3 coding DNA: TGCAGCGCCGTAGGACTAGCGGGGAGCTCCTACAATGAGCAGTTCTTC.

The rearrangement joins TRBV30 to TRBJ1-5; D possibly corresponds to TRBD1 (6 bases). CDR3 length: 13 amino acids. The germline V gene encodes CDR1 GTSNPN and CDR2 SVGIG (reference sequence). Deletions cut 5 bases from V and 2 bases from J, with 10 bases between. The CDR3 bases are TGTGCCTGGGGCAGGACAGGCAATCAGCCCCAGCATTTT. It yields the protein CAWGRTGNQPQHF.

The rearrangement joins TRBV7-9 to TRBJ1-1; 8 bases agree with TRBD1. The CDR3 length is 16 residues. The trim removed 5 bases at V and 5 bases at J, leaving 13 bases unmatched. From germline, CDR1 is SEHNR and CDR2 FQNEAQ (reference sequence). The CDR3 DNA follows: TGTGCCAGCAGCCAATCAAGGACAGGGAGGGGGACTGAAGCTTTCTTT. The encoded protein is CASSQSRTGRGTEAFF.

About this clone: Germline and junction disagree at one end, which may indicate a read error. The V gene is TRBV7-9, the J gene TRBJ2-5, with D tentatively TRBD1 (6 bases). Germline CDR1 SEHNR, CDR2 FQNEAQ (reference sequence). The CDR3 loop spans 12 amino acids. In nucleotides, the CDR3 is TGTTCCAGCAGCTCAGGGGTCGAGACCCAGTACTTC. Amino acids: CSSSSGVETQYF.

Worth noting for this clone: One end of the junction does not line up with germline, which may come from a read error. The V call is TRBV5-6, the J call TRBJ2-7; D is unresolved. CDR1 is SGHDT, CDR2 YYEEEE, per germline. This CDR3 is 12 amino acids long. The CDR3 loop is CASSLGNEEQHF. DNA for the CDR3: TGTGCCAGCAGCTTAGGTAATGAGGAGCAGCACTTC.

The chain links TRBV7-9 to TRBJ1-4; 9 nucleotides line up with TRBD1. J gave up 8 bases and V 1 base, and 8 bases lay outside the gene matches. In germline, CDR1 is SEHNR, CDR2 FQNEAQ (reference sequence). The CDR3 sequence is 16 residues long. CDR3 DNA: TGTGCCAGCAGCTTAGGAGGGGACAGGGCTAGAGAAAAACTGTTTTTT. This encodes CASSLGGDRAREKLFF.

A single count supports this clone. The gene calls are TRBV12-5 and TRBJ1-1; possible D gene TRBD1, 6 bases. The germline CDR1 and CDR2 sequences are LGHNT and FRNRAP. This CDR3 contains 13 residues. V shed 7 bases and J shed 5 bases, with 14 bases lying between them. The CDR3, as DNA: TGTGCTAGTGTCCCTACGAGGGGGACTGAAGCTTTCTTT. Translation: CASVPTRGTEAFF.

The rearrangement joins TRBV29-1 to TRBJ2-5, with a weak D call TRBD2 (5 bases). Between the trimmed V and J ends, which lost 6 bases and 6 bases, there was a span of 17 bases. The CDR3 has 13 residues. The germline V gene encodes CDR1 SQVTM and CDR2 ANQGSEA. The CDR3 region has the DNA TGCAGCGTCAAGAGTGTCGGGATACAGACCCAGTACTTC. It specifies CSVKSVGIQTQYF.